This entry describes one TCR beta chain. This clone was picked up a small number of times. The antigen it recognizes is unknown. One base away there is no much larger clone; base qualities are not given. Genomic DNA underwent TCRB CDR3 sequencing using the immunoSEQ assay. Regarding the original processing steps: Patient CD8+ clones larger than 1% were compared against published virus-specific TCRB sequences, and only a few matched. Only productive TCRB rearrangements were included in the analyses. Defining a clone by its unique TCRB CDR3 sequence, the study calculated clonality as a productive clonality index derived from Shannon entropy. Repertoire overlap between two samples was calculated from the template counts of each clone relative to total templates per sample. Flow cytometry-measured V-gene usage correlated with V-gene usage from TCRB sequencing, with a Spearman r of roughly 0.61. TCRdb took over this immuneACCESS table, retaining in-frame rearrangements with V and J assigned. Such tables are incomplete; in checked studies, under half of the missing clones stem from an unresolved V gene, and the remainder is unexplained. That table is the source of V, J and clone size, and D and trimming were worked out from the DNA. The sample table shows about 18,000 clones, and about 80% are seen once. Clones ranked in the top ten supply approximately 28% of the sample.

The CDR3 spans 13 residues, from the cysteine through the phenylalanine. The retained sequence is limited to the CDR3, 39 bases, with the frame set at the first base. V and J are truncated by 0 bases and 3 bases respectively, leaving an intervening sequence of 6 bases. The germline V gene encodes CDR1 PRHDT and CDR2 FYEKMQ (reference sequence). These data are taken from a study of somatic mutations in cytotoxic T cells in rheumatoid arthritis (dated by TCRdb to 2015 to 2018). Looking at the study overall: Peripheral blood (roughly 33 ml EDTA) was collected from patients immediately after diagnosis and before any treatment began. Some T-cell populations stained with V beta antibodies were sorted by flow on a FACSAria II or Sony SH800 to nearly 100% purity, with sorted V beta1+ cells additionally subjected to TCRB sequencing. To characterize clonality, the study used TCRB deep sequencing while asking whether somatic mutations are carried by expanded CD8+ T-cell clones in newly diagnosed, untreated rheumatoid arthritis. TCRB deep sequencing covered about 60 patients with rheumatoid arthritis along with 15 to 20 healthy controls. Median age was essentially the same in the patient group and the control group. General study outcomes and caveats: CD8+ T-cell clonality did not differ significantly between rheumatoid arthritis patients and age-matched healthy controls. The slight underrepresentation of TRBV07 in patients was not corrected for multiple comparisons. Healthy controls showed no age-related increase in CD8+ clonality, whereas patients did (Spearman r ~ 0.49). In 8 out of 65 patients, more than 20% of CD8+ cells belonged to the largest CD8+ clone, while several identical CD8+ TCRB sequences were shared between blood and synovial fluid. It was unknown which antigens the expanded CD8+ clones targeted, and their absence from virus-specific databases did not exclude viral specificity.

Positive magnetic bead selection on an AutoMACS was used to isolate CD4+ and CD8+ cells, with flow cytometry used to check purity. A TCR V beta antibody panel was used in flow cytometry to screen first for clonal expansions, which were then characterized by TCRB deep sequencing of sorted CD8+ fractions. Ficoll-Paque PLUS density gradient separation was used to isolate peripheral blood mononuclear cells. DNA was extracted from CD4-enriched, CD8-enriched or PBMC samples with Nucleospin Tissue or Tissue XS kits and quantified with a Qubit 2.0 fluorometer. Material for sequencing was CD8+ T cells sorted from blood. The V and J genes are TRBV13 and TRBJ2-7; 5 matching bases give a weak D call of TRBD1. This receptor was identified in an adult with rheumatoid arthritis. The nucleotide sequence reads TGTGCCAGCAGCTTAGGGGGGCACTACGAGCAGTACTTC. Its translation reads: CASSLGGHYEQYF. The full variable domain, with segments outside the CDR3 supplied by the reference TRBV13 and TRBJ2-7 proteins, appears as AAGVIQSPRHLIKEKRETATLKCYPIPRHDTVYWYQQGPGQDPQFLISFYEKMQSDKGSIPDRFSAQQFSDYHSELNMSSLELGDSALYFCASSLGGHYEQYFGPGTRLTVT.